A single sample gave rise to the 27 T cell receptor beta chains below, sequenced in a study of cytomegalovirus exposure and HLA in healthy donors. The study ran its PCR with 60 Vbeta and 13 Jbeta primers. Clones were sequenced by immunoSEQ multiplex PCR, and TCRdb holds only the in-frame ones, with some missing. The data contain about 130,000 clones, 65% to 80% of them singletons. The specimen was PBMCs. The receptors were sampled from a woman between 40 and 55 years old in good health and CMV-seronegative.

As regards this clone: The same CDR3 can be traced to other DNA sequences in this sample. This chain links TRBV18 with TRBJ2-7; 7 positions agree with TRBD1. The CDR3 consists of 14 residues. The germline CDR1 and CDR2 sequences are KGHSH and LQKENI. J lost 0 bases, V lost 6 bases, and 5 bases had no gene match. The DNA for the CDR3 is TGTGCCAGCTCGCAAGGGACAGTCTCCTACGAGCAGTACTTC. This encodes CASSQGTVSYEQYF.

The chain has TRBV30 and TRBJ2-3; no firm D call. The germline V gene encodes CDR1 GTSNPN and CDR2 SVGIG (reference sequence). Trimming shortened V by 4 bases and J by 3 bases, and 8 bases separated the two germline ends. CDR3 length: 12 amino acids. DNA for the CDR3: TGTGCCTGGACTTACACAACAGATACGCAGTATTTT. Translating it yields CAWTYTTDTQYF.

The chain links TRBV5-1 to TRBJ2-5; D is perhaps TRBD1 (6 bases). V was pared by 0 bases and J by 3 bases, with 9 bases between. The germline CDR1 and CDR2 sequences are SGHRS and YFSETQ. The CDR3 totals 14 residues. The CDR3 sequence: CASSLGQAKETQYF. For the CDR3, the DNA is TGCGCCAGCAGCTTGGGACAGGCGAAAGAGACCCAGTACTTC.

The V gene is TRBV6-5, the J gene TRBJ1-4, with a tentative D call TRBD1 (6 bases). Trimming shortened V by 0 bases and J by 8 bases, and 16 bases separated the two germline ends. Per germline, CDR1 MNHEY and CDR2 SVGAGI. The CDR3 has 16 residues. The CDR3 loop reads CASSYSPTGSSEKLFF. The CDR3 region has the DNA TGTGCCAGCAGTTACTCACCTACAGGGTCAAGCGAAAAACTGTTTTTT.

The CDR3 DNA reads TGTGCCAGCAGCCCCCAGGCGGGAGAAGTGGAGACCCAGTACTTC. Translating gives CASSPQAGEVETQYF. The V and J genes are TRBV7-2 and TRBJ2-5, with 7 nucleotides matching TRBD2. This CDR3 has 15 amino acids. Germline loops: CDR1 SGHTA, CDR2 FQGNSA. J lost 5 bases, V lost 5 bases, and 11 bases had no gene match.

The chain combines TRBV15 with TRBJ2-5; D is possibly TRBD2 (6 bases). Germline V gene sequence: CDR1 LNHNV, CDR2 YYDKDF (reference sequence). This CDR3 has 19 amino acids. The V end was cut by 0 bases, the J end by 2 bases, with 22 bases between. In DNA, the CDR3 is TGTGCCACCAGCAGAGAGGTTACAGAGGGCAGGAGGGTTCAAGAGACCCAGTACTTC. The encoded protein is CATSREVTEGRRVQETQYF.

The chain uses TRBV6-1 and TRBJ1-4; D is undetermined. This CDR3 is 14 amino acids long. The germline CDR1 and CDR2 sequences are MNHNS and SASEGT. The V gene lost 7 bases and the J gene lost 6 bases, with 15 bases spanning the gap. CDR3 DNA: TGTGCCAGCATCGGTGCGTCGTCTTATGAAAAACTGTTTTTT. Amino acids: CASIGASSYEKLFF.

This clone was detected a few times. CDR3 sequence (DNA): TGTGCCAGCAGGTACGGACAGGGTAGGTTAGGAGCTTTCTTT. Residues: CASRYGQGRLGAFF. This rearrangement joins TRBV6-6 to TRBJ1-1; TRBD1 agrees at 8 bases. Trimming cost V 6 bases and J 10 bases; bases outside gene matches: 13. Germline-derived CDR1 and CDR2 are MNHNY and SVGAGI (reference sequence). The CDR3 has 14 residues.

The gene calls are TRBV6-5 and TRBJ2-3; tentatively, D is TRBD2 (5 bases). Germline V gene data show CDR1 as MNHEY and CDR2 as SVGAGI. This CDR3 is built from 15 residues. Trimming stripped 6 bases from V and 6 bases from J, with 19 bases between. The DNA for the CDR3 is TGTGCCAGCAGCCCCACTACGGGGAGAGAGGATACGCAGTATTTT. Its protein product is CASSPTTGREDTQYF.

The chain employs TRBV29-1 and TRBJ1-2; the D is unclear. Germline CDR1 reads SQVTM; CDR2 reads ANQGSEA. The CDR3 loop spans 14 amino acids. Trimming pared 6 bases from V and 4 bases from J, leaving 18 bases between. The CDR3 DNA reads TGCAGCGTGGCACGGAGGGCCCCAAGCTATGGCTACACCTTC. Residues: CSVARRAPSYGYTF.

CDR3: CASSPRGDTQYF. For the CDR3, the DNA is TGTGCCAGCAGCCCCCGGGGAGATACGCAGTATTTT. The genes are TRBV13 and TRBJ2-3; D perhaps matches TRBD2 (5 bases). Germline V CDR1 and CDR2: PRHDT, FYEKMQ (reference sequence). The CDR3 has 12 residues. Trimming left V 5 bases short and J 5 bases short, with 8 bases between.

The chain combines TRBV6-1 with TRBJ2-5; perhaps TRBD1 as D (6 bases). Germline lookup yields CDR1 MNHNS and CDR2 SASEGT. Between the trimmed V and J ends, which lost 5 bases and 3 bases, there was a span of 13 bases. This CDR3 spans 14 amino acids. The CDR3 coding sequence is TGTGCCAGCAGTCTGTACAGGGTAGAAGAGACCCAGTACTTC. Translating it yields CASSLYRVEETQYF.

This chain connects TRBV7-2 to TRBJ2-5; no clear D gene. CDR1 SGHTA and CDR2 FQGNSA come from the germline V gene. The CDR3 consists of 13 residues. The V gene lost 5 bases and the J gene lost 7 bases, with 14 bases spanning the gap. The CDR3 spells CASSPLRSGTQYF. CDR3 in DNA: TGTGCCAGCAGCCCCCTTAGATCGGGGACCCAGTACTTC.

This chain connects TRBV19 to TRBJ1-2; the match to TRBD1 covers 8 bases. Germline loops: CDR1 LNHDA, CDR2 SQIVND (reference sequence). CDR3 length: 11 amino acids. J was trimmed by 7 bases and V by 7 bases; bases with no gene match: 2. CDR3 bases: TGTGCCAGTATTGGACAGGGTGGCTACACCTTC. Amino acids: CASIGQGGYTF.

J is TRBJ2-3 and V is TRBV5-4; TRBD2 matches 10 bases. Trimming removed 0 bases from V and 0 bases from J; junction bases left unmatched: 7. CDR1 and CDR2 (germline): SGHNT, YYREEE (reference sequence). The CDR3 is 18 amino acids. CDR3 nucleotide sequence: TGTGCCAGCAGCTTGGGTCTAGCGGGAGCCTCTAGCACAGATACGCAGTATTTT. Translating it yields CASSLGLAGASSTDTQYF.

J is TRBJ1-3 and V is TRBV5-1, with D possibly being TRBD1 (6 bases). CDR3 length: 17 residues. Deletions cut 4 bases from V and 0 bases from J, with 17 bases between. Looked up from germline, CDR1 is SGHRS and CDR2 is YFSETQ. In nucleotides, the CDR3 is TGCGCCAGCAGCAGTGGACAGTCTCCGAGCTCTGGAAACACCATATATTTT. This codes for CASSSGQSPSSGNTIYF.

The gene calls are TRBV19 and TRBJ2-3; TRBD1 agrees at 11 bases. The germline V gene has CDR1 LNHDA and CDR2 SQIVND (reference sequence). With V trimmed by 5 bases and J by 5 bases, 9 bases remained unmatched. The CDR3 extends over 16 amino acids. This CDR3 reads CASSALGQGVGDTQYF. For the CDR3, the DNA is TGTGCCAGTAGTGCCCTGGGACAGGGGGTTGGAGATACGCAGTATTTT.

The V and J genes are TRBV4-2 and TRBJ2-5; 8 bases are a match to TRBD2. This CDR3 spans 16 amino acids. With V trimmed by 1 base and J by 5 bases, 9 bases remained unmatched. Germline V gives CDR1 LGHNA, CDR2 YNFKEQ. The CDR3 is CASSQVDGGAGETQYF. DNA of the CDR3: TGTGCCAGCAGCCAAGTTGACGGGGGGGCCGGTGAGACCCAGTACTTC.

The CDR3 region is CASTTVNSPLHF. As DNA, the CDR3 is TGTGCCAGCACGACAGTGAATTCACCCCTCCACTTT. V usage is TRBV28 and J usage is TRBJ1-6; TRBD1 might be the D (5 bases). The germline V gene encodes CDR1 MDHEN and CDR2 SYDVKM. The CDR3 contains 12 residues. The V and J ends lost 7 bases and 7 bases respectively, with 8 bases between them.

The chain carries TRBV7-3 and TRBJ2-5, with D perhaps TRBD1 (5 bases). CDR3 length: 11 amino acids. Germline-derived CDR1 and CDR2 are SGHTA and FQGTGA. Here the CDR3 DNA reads TGTGACCACGCCAGGGAAGAGACCCAGTACTTC. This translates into CDHAREETQYF. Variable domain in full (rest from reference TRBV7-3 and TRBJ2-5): GAGVSQTPSNKVTEKGKYVELRCDPISGHTALYWYRQSLGQGPEFLIYFQGTGAADDSGLPNDRFFAVRPEGSVSTLKIQRTERGDSAVYLCDHAREETQYFGPGTRLLVL.

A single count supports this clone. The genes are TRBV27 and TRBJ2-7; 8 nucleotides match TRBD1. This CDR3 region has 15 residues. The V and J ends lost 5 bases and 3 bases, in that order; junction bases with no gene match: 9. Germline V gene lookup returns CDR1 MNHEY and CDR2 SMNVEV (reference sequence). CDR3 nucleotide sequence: TGTGCCAGCAGTAAGGGGACAGGCTTCTTCTACGAGCAGTACTTC. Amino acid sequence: CASSKGTGFFYEQYF.

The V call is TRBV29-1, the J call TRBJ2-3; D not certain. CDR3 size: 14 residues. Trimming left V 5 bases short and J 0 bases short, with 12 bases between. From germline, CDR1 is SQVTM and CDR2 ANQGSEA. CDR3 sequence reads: CSVYVPESTDTQYF. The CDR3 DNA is TGCAGCGTTTATGTTCCAGAAAGCACAGATACGCAGTATTTT.

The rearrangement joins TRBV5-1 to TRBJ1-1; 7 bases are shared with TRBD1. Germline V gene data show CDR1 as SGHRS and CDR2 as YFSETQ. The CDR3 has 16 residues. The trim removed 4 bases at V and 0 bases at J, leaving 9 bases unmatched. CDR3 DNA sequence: TGCGCCAGCAGCCCTAGAGGGGGCCCCATGAACACTGAAGCTTTCTTT. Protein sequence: CASSPRGGPMNTEAFF.

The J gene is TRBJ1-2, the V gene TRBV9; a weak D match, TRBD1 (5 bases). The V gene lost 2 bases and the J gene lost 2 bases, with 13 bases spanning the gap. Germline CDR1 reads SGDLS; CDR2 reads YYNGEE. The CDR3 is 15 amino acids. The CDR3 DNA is TGTGCCAGCAGCGTTCTAGTGGGGCCAAACTATGGCTACACCTTC. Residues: CASSVLVGPNYGYTF.

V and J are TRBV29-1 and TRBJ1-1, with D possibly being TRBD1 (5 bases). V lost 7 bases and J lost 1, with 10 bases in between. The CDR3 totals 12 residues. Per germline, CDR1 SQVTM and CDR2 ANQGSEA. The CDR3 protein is CSGRRGNTEAFF. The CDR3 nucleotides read TGCAGCGGCCGAAGGGGGAACACTGAAGCTTTCTTT.

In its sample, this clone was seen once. CDR3 loop: CAWRASGVTEQFF. The CDR3 DNA follows: TGTGCCTGGAGAGCCTCGGGAGTCACTGAGCAGTTCTTC. This chain joins TRBV30 and TRBJ2-1, with D possibly being TRBD2 (6 bases). From germline, CDR1 is GTSNPN and CDR2 SVGIG (reference sequence). CDR3 length: 13 amino acids. V dropped 3 bases and J dropped 9 bases, with 15 bases sitting between them.

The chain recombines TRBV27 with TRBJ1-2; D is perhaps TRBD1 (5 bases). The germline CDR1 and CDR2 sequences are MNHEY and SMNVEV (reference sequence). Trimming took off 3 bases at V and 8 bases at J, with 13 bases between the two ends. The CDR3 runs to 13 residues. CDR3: CASSLLPGGGYTF. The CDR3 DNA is TGTGCCAGCAGTTTGCTTCCGGGGGGAGGCTACACCTTC.